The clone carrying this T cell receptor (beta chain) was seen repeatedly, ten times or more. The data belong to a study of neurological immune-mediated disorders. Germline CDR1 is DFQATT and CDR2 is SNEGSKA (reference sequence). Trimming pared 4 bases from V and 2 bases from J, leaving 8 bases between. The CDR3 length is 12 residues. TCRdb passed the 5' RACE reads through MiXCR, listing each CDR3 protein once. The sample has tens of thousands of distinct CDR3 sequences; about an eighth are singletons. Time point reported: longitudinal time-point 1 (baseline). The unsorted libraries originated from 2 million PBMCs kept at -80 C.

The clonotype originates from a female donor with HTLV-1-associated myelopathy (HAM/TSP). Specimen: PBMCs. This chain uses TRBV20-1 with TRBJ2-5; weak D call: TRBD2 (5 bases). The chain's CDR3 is CSANGIQETQYF. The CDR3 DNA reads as TGCAGTGCTAACGGGATTCAAGAGACCCAGTACTTC.